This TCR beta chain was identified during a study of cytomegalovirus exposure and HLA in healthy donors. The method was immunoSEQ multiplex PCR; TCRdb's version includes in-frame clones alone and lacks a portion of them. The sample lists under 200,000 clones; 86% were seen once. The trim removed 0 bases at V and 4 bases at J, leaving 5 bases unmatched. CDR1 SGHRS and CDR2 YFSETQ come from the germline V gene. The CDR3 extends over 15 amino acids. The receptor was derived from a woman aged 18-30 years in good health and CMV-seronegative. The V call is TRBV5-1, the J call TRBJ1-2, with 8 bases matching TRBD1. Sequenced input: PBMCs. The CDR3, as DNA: TGCGCCAGCAGCTTGGAGTGGGACAGGAGCTATGGCTACACCTTC. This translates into CASSLEWDRSYGYTF.